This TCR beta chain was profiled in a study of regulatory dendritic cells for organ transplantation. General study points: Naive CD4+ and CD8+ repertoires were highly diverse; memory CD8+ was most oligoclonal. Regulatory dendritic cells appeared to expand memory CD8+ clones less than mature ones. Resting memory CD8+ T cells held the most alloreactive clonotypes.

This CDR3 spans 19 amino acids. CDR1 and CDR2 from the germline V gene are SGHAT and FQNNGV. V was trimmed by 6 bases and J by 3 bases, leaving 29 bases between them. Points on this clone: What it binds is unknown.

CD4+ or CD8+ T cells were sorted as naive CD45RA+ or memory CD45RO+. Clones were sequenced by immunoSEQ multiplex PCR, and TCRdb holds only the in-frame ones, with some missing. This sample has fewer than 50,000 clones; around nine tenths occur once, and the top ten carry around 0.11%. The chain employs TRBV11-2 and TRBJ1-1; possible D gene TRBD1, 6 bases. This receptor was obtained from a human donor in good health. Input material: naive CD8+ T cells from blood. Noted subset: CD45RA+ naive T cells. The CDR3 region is CASRAYTIISGARDTEAFF. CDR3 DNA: TGTGCCAGCAGAGCTTATACAATAATTTCGGGGGCGCGGGACACTGAAGCTTTCTTT.